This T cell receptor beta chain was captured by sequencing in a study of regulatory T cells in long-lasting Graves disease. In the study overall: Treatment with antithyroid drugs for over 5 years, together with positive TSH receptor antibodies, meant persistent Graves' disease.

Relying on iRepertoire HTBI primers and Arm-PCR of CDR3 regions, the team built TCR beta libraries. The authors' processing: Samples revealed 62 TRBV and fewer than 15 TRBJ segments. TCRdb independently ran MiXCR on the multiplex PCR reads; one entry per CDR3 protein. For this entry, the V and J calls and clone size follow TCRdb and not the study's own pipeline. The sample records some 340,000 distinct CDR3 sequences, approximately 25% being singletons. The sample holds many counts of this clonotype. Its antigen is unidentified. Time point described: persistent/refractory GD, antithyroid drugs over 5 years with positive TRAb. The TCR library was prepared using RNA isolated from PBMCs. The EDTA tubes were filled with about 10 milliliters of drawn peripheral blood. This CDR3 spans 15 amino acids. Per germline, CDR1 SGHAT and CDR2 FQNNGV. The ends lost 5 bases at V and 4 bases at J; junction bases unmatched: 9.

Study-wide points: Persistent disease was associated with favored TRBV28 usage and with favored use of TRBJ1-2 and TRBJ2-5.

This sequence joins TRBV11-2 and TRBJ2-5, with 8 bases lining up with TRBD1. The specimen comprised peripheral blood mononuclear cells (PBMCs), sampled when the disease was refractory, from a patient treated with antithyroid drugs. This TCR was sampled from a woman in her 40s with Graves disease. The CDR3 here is CASSRPGGARETQYF. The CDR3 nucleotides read TGTGCCAGCAGCCGACCAGGGGGCGCGCGAGAGACCCAGTACTTC.